This T cell receptor beta chain was identified during a study of siplizumab effects on memory and regulatory T cells. Each sample had around 110,000 TCR templates assayed. The assay was immunoSEQ multiplex PCR, and TCRdb's table has in-frame clones only and misses some. Of about 100,000 clones in the sample, over 85% were seen once. The study's findings and limits: A small minority of alloreactive clones were mapped to unstimulated subsets. Researchers did not confirm the suppressive function of proliferating Tregs from siplizumab cultures.

Between the trimmed V and J ends, which lost 7 bases and 3 bases, there was a span of 10 bases. Germline V lookup: CDR1 SQVTM, CDR2 ANQGSEA. This CDR3 has 12 amino acids. As regards this clone: What it recognizes is unknown.

The clonotype originates from a human donor in good health. Sequenced sample: Tregs sorted from blood. V and J are TRBV29-1 and TRBJ2-1; perhaps TRBD2 as D (5 bases). CDR3 sequence reads: CSGTTNYNEQFF. Here the CDR3 DNA reads TGCAGCGGTACGACTAACTACAATGAGCAGTTCTTC.